These 22 T cell receptor beta chains share one sample of origin, sequenced in a study of blood T cell repertoires in COVID-19. Sequenced by immunoSEQ multiplex PCR; TCRdb stores in-frame clones only, minus some. Altogether about 380,000 clones are present, around 84% being singletons, with the ten largest covering under 4%. The source material was peripheral blood. These receptors all come from a woman under 30 with acute or convalescent COVID-19.

V gene TRBV7-8 combines with J gene TRBJ1-5; D remains ambiguous. V dropped 0 bases and J dropped 4 bases, with 7 bases sitting between them. This CDR3 has 14 residues. Germline CDR1 SGHVS, CDR2 FQNEAQ. Here the CDR3 reads CASSLAPGNQPQHF. The CDR3 nucleotides are TGTGCCAGCAGCTTAGCGCCGGGGAATCAGCCCCAGCATTTT.

The chain recombines TRBV3-1 (or the pseudogene TRBV3-2) with TRBJ1-1; TRBD1 is a possible D gene (5 bases). From germline, CDR1 is LGHDT and CDR2 YNNKEL (reference sequence). V lost 4 bases, J lost 3 bases, and 12 bases lay in between. The CDR3 is 14 residues long. CDR3 sequence (DNA): TGTGCCAGCAGCCCGAGGGGACTTTACACTGAAGCTTTCTTT. Translated: CASSPRGLYTEAFF.

This clone was seen just once. The V call is TRBV11-2, the J call TRBJ2-7; a possible D gene is TRBD2 (6 bases). Trimming stripped 1 base from V and 7 bases from J, with 20 bases between. CDR3 length equals 16 residues. Germline CDR1 and CDR2: SGHAT and FQNNGV. CDR3 nucleotide sequence: TGTGCCAGCAGCTTAGCCCTGACTAGTTCGGGGTTGGAGCAGTACTTC. As protein: CASSLALTSSGLEQYF.

V is TRBV3-1 (or the pseudogene TRBV3-2) and J is TRBJ1-3, with D unclear. This CDR3 is 13 amino acids long. The germline CDR1 and CDR2 sequences are LGHDT and YNNKEL (reference sequence). Trimming left V 6 bases short and J 0 bases short, with 6 bases between. The CDR3, as DNA: TGTGCCAGCAGTTCGTCCTCTGGAAACACCATATATTTT. Amino acids: CASSSSSGNTIYF.

This sequence joins TRBV24-1 and TRBJ1-2, with 8 bases matching TRBD1. This CDR3 is built from 12 residues. After removal of 11 bases from V and 2 bases from J, the junction contained 3 bases not matched to a gene. The germline CDR1 and CDR2 sequences are KGHDR and SFDVKD. This CDR3 reads CAIGQGNYGYTF. The CDR3 DNA reads as TGTGCCATAGGACAGGGCAACTATGGCTACACCTTC.

V gene TRBV9 combines with J gene TRBJ2-5, with TRBD1 matching over 8 bases. Trimming removed 4 bases from V and 2 bases from J; junction bases left unmatched: 4. Germline CDR1 and CDR2: SGDLS and YYNGEE. This CDR3 has 14 residues. The CDR3 nucleotides read TGTGCCAGCAGCCCAGGGGACAGGCAAGAGACCCAGTACTTC. Encoded protein: CASSPGDRQETQYF. Complete variable domain (other parts from reference TRBV9 and TRBJ2-5): DSGVTQTPKHLITATGQRVTLRCSPRSGDLSVYWYQQSLDQGLQFLIQYYNGEERAKGNILERFSAQQFPDLHSELNLSSLELGDSALYFCASSPGDRQETQYFGPGTRLLVL.

The chain carries TRBV6-8 and TRBJ1-6; 7 positions match TRBD1. Germline V gene data show CDR1 as MNHGY and CDR2 as SAAAGT. Losses at the gene ends were 2 bases for V and 7 bases for J; bases not matched to a gene: 8. This CDR3 has 16 residues. As DNA, the CDR3 is TGTGCCAGCAGTTACCCCAATGGACAGGAAAATTCACCCCTCCACTTT. Translation gives CASSYPNGQENSPLHF.

CDR3 in DNA: TGCGCCAGCACGGAGCGGGGGGACAGGGGGCCCTTCACAGATACGCAGTATTTT. Amino acids: CASTERGDRGPFTDTQYF. The chain couples TRBV5-1 to TRBJ2-3; TRBD1 agrees at 12 bases. The CDR3 is 18 residues long. Germline CDR1 reads SGHRS; CDR2 reads YFSETQ. With 6 bases clipped from V and 2 bases from J, the junction kept 13 bases outside the gene matches. The full variable domain, in which reference TRBV5-1 and TRBJ2-3 provide the parts outside the CDR3, is KAGVTQTPRYLIKTRGQQVTLSCSPISGHRSVSWYQQTPGQGLQFLFEYFSETQRNKGNFPGRFSGRQFSNSRSEMNVSTLELGDSALYLCASTERGDRGPFTDTQYFGPGTRLTVL.

In its sample, this clone was seen once. The rearrangement links TRBV5-1 to TRBJ2-6; D remains ambiguous. With 0 bases removed from V and 0 bases from J, the gap between germline ends came to 4 bases. CDR3 length equals 15 residues. The germline V gene has CDR1 SGHRS and CDR2 YFSETQ. DNA of the CDR3: TGCGCCAGCAGCTTGGATATCTCTGGGGCCAACGTCCTGACTTTC. Protein product: CASSLDISGANVLTF.

This chain uses TRBV27 with TRBJ1-2, with TRBD1 matching over 7 bases. The V segment lost 5 bases and the J segment 4 bases; nucleotides outside the gene matches: 4. Germline V lookup: CDR1 MNHEY, CDR2 SMNVEV (reference sequence). There are 13 residues in the CDR3. CDR3 nucleotide sequence: TGTGCCAGCAGTACCGGGACAGCCTATGGCTACACCTTC. Its translation: CASSTGTAYGYTF.

The chain links TRBV3-1 (or the pseudogene TRBV3-2) to TRBJ1-5; 7 positions match TRBD1. V shed 5 bases and J 3 bases; nucleotides not matched to a gene: 4. Germline-derived CDR1 and CDR2 are LGHDT and YNNKEL (reference sequence). The CDR3 consists of 14 residues. As DNA, the CDR3 is TGTGCCAGCAGCGGAGGACAGGCCAATCAGCCCCAGCATTTT. Translation: CASSGGQANQPQHF.

This clone showed up just a few times. The V call is TRBV18, the J call TRBJ2-2; D call uncertain. Trimming pared 1 base from V and 1 base from J, leaving 7 bases between. The CDR3 is 15 amino acids. Germline V gene sequence: CDR1 KGHSH, CDR2 LQKENI. DNA of the CDR3: TGTGCCAGCTCACCACTGGCAGTGAACACCGGGGAGCTGTTTTTT. It codes for CASSPLAVNTGELFF. Using reference TRBV18 and TRBJ2-2 for the parts outside the CDR3, the full variable domain is NAGVMQNPRHLVRRRGQEARLRCSPMKGHSHVYWYRQLPEEGLKFMVYLQKENIIDESGMPKERFSAEFPKEGPSILRIQQVVRGDSAAYFCASSPLAVNTGELFFGEGSRLTVL.

V gene TRBV5-1 combines with J gene TRBJ1-1; D possibly corresponds to TRBD1 (5 bases). This CDR3 is 14 amino acids long. Deletions cut 0 bases from V and 3 bases from J, with 9 bases between. Germline CDR1 SGHRS, CDR2 YFSETQ. CDR3 region: CASSLVKGDTEAFF. CDR3 sequence (DNA): TGCGCCAGCAGCTTGGTGAAAGGGGACACTGAAGCTTTCTTT.

V is TRBV5-4 and J is TRBJ2-5; D gene unclear. There are 16 residues in the CDR3. Germline CDR1 reads SGHNT; CDR2 reads YYREEE (reference sequence). V shed 2 bases and J shed 3 bases, with 17 bases lying between them. In DNA form, the CDR3 reads TGTGCCAGCAGCTTTGTCCCCCCGAGTGCCGAAGAGACCCAGTACTTC. Encoded protein: CASSFVPPSAEETQYF.

This clone was counted a few times. The chain has TRBV7-9 and TRBJ1-1, with D tentatively TRBD1 (6 bases). Trimming removed 4 bases from V and 8 bases from J, with 14 bases in between. CDR1 and CDR2 (germline): SEHNR, FQNEAQ (reference sequence). The CDR3 totals 13 residues. The CDR3 loop reads CASSSTTGSEAFF. The CDR3, as DNA: TGTGCCAGCAGCTCAACAACAGGGTCCGAAGCTTTCTTT.

This chain joins TRBV27 and TRBJ1-6; D is possibly TRBD1 (6 bases). CDR1 and CDR2 (germline): MNHEY, SMNVEV (reference sequence). The CDR3 has 15 amino acids. The germline V and J ends were trimmed by 6 bases and 5 bases, with 14 bases remaining between them. CDR3 DNA sequence: TGTGCCAGCAGGAACAGGGTGATGGATAATTCACCCCTCCACTTT. This encodes CASRNRVMDNSPLHF.

This rearrangement joins TRBV5-8 to TRBJ2-7; 7 positions match TRBD1. Germline loops: CDR1 SGHTS, CDR2 YDEGEE. The CDR3 is 16 residues long. The ends lost 0 bases at V and 0 bases at J; junction bases unmatched: 6. The chain's CDR3 is CASSLGTGPSSYEQYF. The CDR3 nucleotides read TGTGCCAGCAGCTTGGGGACAGGCCCCAGCTCCTACGAGCAGTACTTC.

The chain carries TRBV19 and TRBJ1-1; unclear D gene. This CDR3 has 13 amino acids. Trimming cost V 2 bases and J 6 bases, with 10 bases left between them. The germline V gene encodes CDR1 LNHDA and CDR2 SQIVND (reference sequence). CDR3 residues: CASSISPIAEAFF. CDR3 DNA sequence: TGTGCCAGTAGTATATCCCCAATAGCTGAAGCTTTCTTT.

This chain uses TRBV3-1 (or the pseudogene TRBV3-2) with TRBJ2-3; D might be TRBD2 (6 bases). Germline V CDR1 and CDR2: LGHDT, YNNKEL (reference sequence). Deletions cut 0 bases from V and 9 bases from J, with 10 bases between. The CDR3 loop spans 13 amino acids. Here the CDR3 DNA reads TGTGCCAGCAGCCAAGACCCTGGGGGGACGCAGTATTTT. Translating gives CASSQDPGGTQYF.

The rearrangement uses TRBV2 and TRBJ2-3; 7 positions agree with TRBD1. Germline V gene sequence: CDR1 SNHLY, CDR2 FYNNEI. The CDR3 sequence is 15 residues long. After removal of 5 bases from V and 3 bases from J, the junction contained 8 bases not matched to a gene. CDR3 loop: CASSSPTGSTDTQYF. The CDR3 nucleotides read TGTGCCAGCAGTTCGCCGACAGGGTCGACAGATACGCAGTATTTT.

The chain combines TRBV2 with TRBJ1-5; D not resolved. V gave up 0 bases and J gave up 0 bases, with 15 bases separating them. The CDR3 loop spans 18 amino acids. From germline, CDR1 is SNHLY and CDR2 FYNNEI. CDR3 sequence reads: CASSEALGRRVSNQPQHF. CDR3 bases: TGTGCCAGCAGTGAAGCGCTTGGCAGGAGGGTTAGCAATCAGCCCCAGCATTTT.

In DNA, the CDR3 is TGTGCCAGCAGCCCCCGGGAGGGGGCGGGCACTGAAGCTTTCTTT. Its translation: CASSPREGAGTEAFF. The chain joins TRBV9 to TRBJ1-1, with 7 bases lining up with TRBD1. This CDR3 spans 15 amino acids. Looked up from germline, CDR1 is SGDLS and CDR2 is YYNGEE. J gave up 4 bases and V 4 bases, and 10 bases lay outside the gene matches.